A single sample is the source of the 17 T cell receptor beta chains below, sequenced in a study of blood T cells in healthy people across ages. A J-beta primer mix and a sample-barcoded 5' primer were used in a second PCR of roughly 6 to 12 cycles. MiXCR was run by TCRdb on the 5' RACE reads, yielding one entry per CDR3 protein. Here the sample spans over 450,000 distinct CDR3 sequences, about 25% being singletons. Another study also made use of these data, one on T cells of mothers and their children.

The source material was blood. All receptors derive from a boy younger than 18 in good health.

The CDR3 nucleotides read TGCGCCAGCAGCCCCCAGGGGACGATTACTGAAGCTTTCTTT. This encodes CASSPQGTITEAFF. This sequence joins TRBV5-1 and TRBJ1-1; possibly TRBD1 for D (6 bases). The V and J ends lost 4 bases and 5 bases respectively, with 15 bases between them. The CDR3 has 14 residues. Germline loops: CDR1 SGHRS, CDR2 YFSETQ.

The chain carries TRBV20-1 and TRBJ2-1; 7 nucleotides agree with TRBD2. The ends lost 1 base at V and 0 bases at J; junction bases unmatched: 6. This CDR3 spans 16 amino acids. Germline loops: CDR1 DFQATT, CDR2 SNEGSKA (reference sequence). CDR3 bases: TGCAGTGCTAGAGGGGATAGCGGGCCCTCCTACAATGAGCAGTTCTTC. It yields the protein CSARGDSGPSYNEQFF.

The rearrangement links TRBV10-3 to TRBJ1-5; weak D call: TRBD1 (6 bases). This CDR3 is built from 15 residues. Per the germline V gene, CDR1 is ENHRY and CDR2 is SYGVKD. The germline V and J ends were trimmed by 4 bases and 5 bases, with 15 bases remaining between them. Here the CDR3 DNA reads TGTGCCATCAGTGTGGAACAGGGTGGGGATCAGCCCCAGCATTTT. Protein: CAISVEQGGDQPQHF.

The chain employs TRBV28 and TRBJ2-7; D not certain. This CDR3 is 15 amino acids long. Germline-derived CDR1 and CDR2 are MDHEN and SYDVKM. V was cut by 6 bases and J by 2 bases, with 17 bases left in between. The CDR3 reads CASRPRDPGPYEQYF. The CDR3, as DNA: TGTGCCAGCAGGCCGCGAGATCCAGGCCCCTACGAGCAGTACTTC.

The chain employs TRBV20-1 and TRBJ1-2; no reliable D call. Per germline, CDR1 DFQATT and CDR2 SNEGSKA (reference sequence). Trimming shortened V by 0 bases and J by 4 bases, and 12 bases separated the two germline ends. CDR3 length: 14 amino acids. CDR3 amino acids: CSARETGNPYGYTF. The CDR3 bases are TGCAGTGCTAGAGAGACCGGGAACCCCTATGGCTACACCTTC.

The chain employs TRBV3-1 and TRBJ2-3; TRBD2 might be the D (6 bases). The CDR3 is 14 residues long. Germline CDR1 LGHDT, CDR2 YNNKEL (reference sequence). Trimming cost V 6 bases and J 5 bases, with 15 bases left between them. CDR3 sequence: CASSSAGMVDTQYF. CDR3 nucleotides: TGTGCCAGCAGTTCGGCGGGGATGGTAGATACGCAGTATTTT.

The chain links TRBV2 to TRBJ1-5; TRBD1 agrees at 8 bases. Germline CDR1 is SNHLY and CDR2 is FYNNEI. V lost 4 bases to trimming and J lost 6 bases; unmatched junction nucleotides: 8. This CDR3 contains 15 residues. The CDR3 DNA reads as TGTGCCAGCAGTGGCGGACAGGGAATGGTTCAGCCCCAGCATTTT. Protein: CASSGGQGMVQPQHF.

This clonotype occurred a few times. The chain carries TRBV20-1 and TRBJ2-4; tentative D call: TRBD2 (5 bases). The CDR3 spans 15 residues. Per the germline V gene, CDR1 is DFQATT and CDR2 is SNEGSKA (reference sequence). Deletions cut 3 bases from V and 0 bases from J, with 12 bases between. The CDR3 DNA is TGCAGTGCTAGGGGGAGCATACTAGCCAAAAACATTCAGTACTTC. This translates into CSARGSILAKNIQYF.

The J gene is TRBJ2-5, the V gene TRBV4-1; tentative D call: TRBD2 (5 bases). The CDR3 contains 16 residues. The V end was cut by 0 bases, the J end by 3 bases, with 14 bases between. Germline V gives CDR1 MGHRA, CDR2 YSYEKL. The CDR3 bases are TGCGCCAGCAGCCAAGATGGAGGACGCATAAAAGAGACCCAGTACTTC. It yields the protein CASSQDGGRIKETQYF.

V usage is TRBV5-1 and J usage is TRBJ2-1, with a possible D match to TRBD1 (6 bases). Germline-derived CDR1 and CDR2 are SGHRS and YFSETQ. Between the trimmed V and J ends, which lost 2 bases and 8 bases, there was a span of 20 bases. There are 16 residues in the CDR3. In DNA, the CDR3 is TGCGCCAGCAGCTTCGTAGTTATAGGGGGTTCCGATGAGCAGTTCTTC. It yields the protein CASSFVVIGGSDEQFF.

The J gene is TRBJ1-1, the V gene TRBV2; D is perhaps TRBD1 (6 bases). CDR3 length: 17 amino acids. With 0 bases removed from V and 0 bases from J, the gap between germline ends came to 14 bases. From germline, CDR1 is SNHLY and CDR2 FYNNEI. The CDR3 DNA sequence: TGTGCCAGCAGTGAAGCGGACAGACTGACGTTGAACACTGAAGCTTTCTTT. It is translated as CASSEADRLTLNTEAFF. The full variable domain, with the rest looked up from reference TRBV2 and TRBJ1-1, is EPEVTQTPSHQVTQMGQEVILRCVPISNHLYFYWYRQILGQKVEFLVSFYNNEISEKSEIFDDQFSVERPDGSNFTLKIRSTKLEDSAMYFCASSEADRLTLNTEAFFGQGTRLTVV.

The chain uses TRBV18 and TRBJ2-3; no firm D call. Germline CDR1 KGHSH, CDR2 LQKENI. With 6 bases removed from V and 3 bases from J, the gap between germline ends came to 13 bases. This CDR3 spans 14 amino acids. The CDR3 region has the DNA TGTGCCAGCTCCTCTACGGCACGAACAGATACGCAGTATTTT. Translated: CASSSTARTDTQYF.

A few counts support this clonotype. The chain is built from TRBV20-1 and TRBJ1-1; 7 positions agree with TRBD1. V lost 5 bases and J lost 8; bases outside the gene matches: 11. CDR3 length: 13 amino acids. The germline CDR1 and CDR2 sequences are DFQATT and SNEGSKA (reference sequence). The CDR3 region is CSAPEGGTAEAFF. CDR3 bases: TGCAGTGCTCCCGAGGGAGGGACAGCCGAAGCTTTCTTT.

The chain employs TRBV20-1 and TRBJ2-7; weak D call: TRBD1 (5 bases). Germline V gene data show CDR1 as DFQATT and CDR2 as SNEGSKA (reference sequence). The ends were cut back, 8 bases at V and 4 bases at J, with 12 bases in the middle. The CDR3 spans 11 residues. CDR3 sequence (DNA): TGCAGTCCTTCTTCAGGGTACGAGCAGTACTTC. Translated: CSPSSGYEQYF.

This chain links TRBV19 with TRBJ1-1, with D tentatively TRBD1 (6 bases). Germline V CDR1 and CDR2: LNHDA, SQIVND (reference sequence). The CDR3 is 14 amino acids. V was pared by 8 bases and J by 0 bases, with 13 bases between. CDR3 amino acids: CASDRSGLNTEAFF. CDR3 DNA: TGTGCCAGTGACAGGAGCGGATTGAACACTGAAGCTTTCTTT.

V usage is TRBV27 and J usage is TRBJ2-7, with TRBD1 matching 8 bases. The germline V gene has CDR1 MNHEY and CDR2 SMNVEV (reference sequence). With 3 bases clipped from V and 3 bases from J, the junction kept 13 bases outside the gene matches. The CDR3 is made up of 17 amino acids. DNA for the CDR3: TGTGCCAGCAGTTTTGGCATTAGCGACAGGGGACTCTACGAGCAGTACTTC. It is translated as CASSFGISDRGLYEQYF.

The V and J genes are TRBV6-2 or TRBV6-3 and TRBJ2-1; 15 positions match TRBD2. CDR1 MNHEY and CDR2 SVGEGT come from the germline V gene. V shed 5 bases and J 7 bases; nucleotides not matched to a gene: 9. The CDR3 loop spans 17 amino acids. CDR3 protein: CASSRGLAGGMRNEQFF. The CDR3, as DNA: TGTGCCAGCAGTAGGGGACTAGCGGGAGGTATGAGGAATGAGCAGTTCTTC.